The source of this T cell receptor (beta chain) is a study of blood T cell repertoires in COVID-19 (dated by TCRdb to 2020 to 2022). Study-level background: The collaborator samples originated in the United States, Italy and Spain and spanned the acute and convalescent phases of COVID-19. The material from the prospective study consisted of cDNA or gDNA derived from T cells, B-cell-depleted T cells, or PBMCs. The dataset comprised deeply sampled blood TCRbeta repertoires from subjects exposed to, actively infected with, or recovered from COVID-19. A freely available public database, intended as a resource for researchers studying the immune response to SARS-CoV-2, is where the repertoires were released. The samples were drawn from two sources: the first 160 participants of the ongoing ImmuneRACE study, and some 1,300 subjects contributed by 6 global collaborators. Sample metadata almost always included a de-identified subject ID, COVID-19 status, age in years and sex. Where HLA class I and class II types were available, the types were taken from metadata supplied by the sample provider, not from assay-based typing.

TCRbeta CDR3 regions were amplified from genomic DNA using the immunoSEQ Assay, a bias-controlled multiplex PCR. The original pipeline was this. Nucleated cell counts per sample were estimated from amplification of reference gene primers within the assay. Sequence reads were collapsed and filtered to measure the absolute abundance of every unique TCRbeta CDR3 rearrangement. For each sample, productive Simpson clonality was calculated as the square root of Simpson's diversity index across productive rearrangements. Held by TCRdb, this immuneACCESS table contains in-frame sequences only and omits some clones. Under half of the omission traces to an unresolved V gene where checked; the cause of the rest is unknown. That table supplies the V and J calls and clone size; D and trimming were determined from the DNA. The sample profile shows about 130,000 clones; roughly 83% of them were found once. The biggest ten clones account for under 15% of the sample.

Of note for this clone: Which antigen it targets is not known. No clone much larger than this one lies a single base away; base qualities are absent.

The germline V and J ends show losses of 5 bases and 4 bases respectively, and no gene match explains 5 bases of the junction. CDR1 SEHNR and CDR2 FQNEAQ are derived from the germline V gene (reference sequence). The CDR3 covers 15 residues, taking in both the cysteine and the phenylalanine. Of the read, only the CDR3 DNA is kept; its 45 bases are in frame from base 1. The study at large found these results: The quantity of clinical and demographic metadata differed by source and by participant and was supplied without curation.

Another Seattle source contributed samples from volunteer blood donors who had recovered from COVID-19. Each collaborating institution followed its own protocols to collect whole blood in K2EDTA tubes. For TCRbeta analysis, collaborators shipped samples in one of three forms: frozen whole blood, isolated PBMCs, or DNA extracted from either of those sample types. The V and J genes are TRBV7-9 and TRBJ1-4; TRBD1 agrees with 9 junctional bases. The sample comprised peripheral blood. The TCR sequence derives from a woman younger than 45 who had recovered from COVID-19. The CDR3 loop reads CASSPPGQGNEKLFF. The DNA is TGTGCCAGCAGCCCACCGGGACAGGGTAATGAAAAACTGTTTTTT.